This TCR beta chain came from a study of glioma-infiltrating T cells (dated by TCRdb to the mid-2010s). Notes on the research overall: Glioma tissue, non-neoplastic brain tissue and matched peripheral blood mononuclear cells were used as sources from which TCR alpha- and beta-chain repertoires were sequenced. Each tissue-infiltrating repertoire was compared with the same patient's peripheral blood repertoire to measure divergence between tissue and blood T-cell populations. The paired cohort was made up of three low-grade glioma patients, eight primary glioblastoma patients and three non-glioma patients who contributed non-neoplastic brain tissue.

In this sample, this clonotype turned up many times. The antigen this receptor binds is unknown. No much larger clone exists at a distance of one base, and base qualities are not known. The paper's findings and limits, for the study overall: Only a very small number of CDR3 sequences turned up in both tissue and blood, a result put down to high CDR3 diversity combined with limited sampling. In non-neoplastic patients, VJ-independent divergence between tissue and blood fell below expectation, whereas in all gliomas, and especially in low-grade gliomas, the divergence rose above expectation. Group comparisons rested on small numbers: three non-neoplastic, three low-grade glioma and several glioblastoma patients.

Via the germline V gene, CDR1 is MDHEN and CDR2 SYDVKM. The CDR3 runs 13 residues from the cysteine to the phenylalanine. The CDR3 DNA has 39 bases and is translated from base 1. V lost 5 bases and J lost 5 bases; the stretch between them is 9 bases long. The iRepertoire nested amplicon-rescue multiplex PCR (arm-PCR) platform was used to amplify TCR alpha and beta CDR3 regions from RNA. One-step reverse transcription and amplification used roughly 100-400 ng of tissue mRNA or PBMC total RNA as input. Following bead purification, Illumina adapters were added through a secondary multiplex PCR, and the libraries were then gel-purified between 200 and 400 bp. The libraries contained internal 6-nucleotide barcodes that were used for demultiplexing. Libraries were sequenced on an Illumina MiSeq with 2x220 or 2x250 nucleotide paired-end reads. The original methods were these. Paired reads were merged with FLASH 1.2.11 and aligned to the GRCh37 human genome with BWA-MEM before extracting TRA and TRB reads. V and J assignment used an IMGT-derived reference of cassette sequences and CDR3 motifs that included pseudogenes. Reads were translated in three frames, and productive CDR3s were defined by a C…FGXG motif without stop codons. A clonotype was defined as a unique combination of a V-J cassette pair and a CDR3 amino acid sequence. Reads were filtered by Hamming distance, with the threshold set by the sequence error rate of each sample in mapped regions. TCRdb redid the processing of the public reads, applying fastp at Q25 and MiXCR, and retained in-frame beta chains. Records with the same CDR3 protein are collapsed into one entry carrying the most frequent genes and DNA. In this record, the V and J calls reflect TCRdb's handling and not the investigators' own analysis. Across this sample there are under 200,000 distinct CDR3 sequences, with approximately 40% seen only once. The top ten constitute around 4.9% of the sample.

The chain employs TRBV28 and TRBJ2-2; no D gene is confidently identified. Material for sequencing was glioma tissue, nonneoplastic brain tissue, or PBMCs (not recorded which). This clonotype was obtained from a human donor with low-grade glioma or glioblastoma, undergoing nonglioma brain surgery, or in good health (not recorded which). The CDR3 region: CASSPPQTGELFF. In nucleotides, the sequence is TGTGCCAGCAGTCCTCCCCAGACCGGGGAGCTGTTTTTT. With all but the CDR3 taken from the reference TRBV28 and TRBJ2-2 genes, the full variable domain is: DVKVTQSSRYLVKRTGEKVFLECVQDMDHENMFWYRQDPGLGLRLIYFSYDVKMKEKGDIPEGYSVSREKKERFSLILESASTNQTSMYLCASSPPQTGELFFGEGSRLTVL.